A single sample gave rise to the 26 T cell receptor beta chains below, sequenced in a study of T cells after yellow fever vaccination. TCRdb reprocessed the 5' RACE reads via MiXCR and lists one record per CDR3 protein. The table has 100,000 to 150,000 distinct CDR3 sequences, under 9% seen once. Sequencing used CD8+ T cells sorted from PBMCs, obtained on the day of the yellow fever booster vaccination. The source of these receptors is a man in his late teens or twenties who received the YFV17D yellow fever vaccine.

The rearrangement joins TRBV7-9 to TRBJ1-1; a weak D match, TRBD1 (6 bases). Trimming removed 5 bases from V and 10 bases from J, with 20 bases in between. This CDR3 spans 14 amino acids. Germline V gene lookup returns CDR1 SEHNR and CDR2 FQNEAQ (reference sequence). The chain's CDR3 is CASSPDRDTLGAFF. The CDR3 DNA sequence: TGTGCCAGCAGCCCGGACCGGGACACTTTGGGAGCTTTCTTT.

This clonotype was seen a handful of times. The chain recombines TRBV29-1 with TRBJ2-1; tentative D call: TRBD1 (6 bases). Trimming shortened V by 0 bases and J by 10 bases, and 13 bases separated the two germline ends. Germline V gives CDR1 SQVTM, CDR2 ANQGSEA. CDR3 size: 13 residues. CDR3 in amino acids: CSVEDLVRGEQFF. The CDR3 DNA reads as TGCAGCGTTGAAGATCTAGTCAGGGGCGAGCAGTTCTTC.

The table lists this clonotype with a few counts. The rearrangement links TRBV19 to TRBJ2-7; D may be TRBD1 (6 bases). The CDR3 has 14 amino acids. Germline loops: CDR1 LNHDA, CDR2 SQIVND (reference sequence). Trimming cost V 7 bases and J 0 bases, with 13 bases left between them. Here the CDR3 DNA reads TGTGCCAGTACCGGGACATCTACCTCCTACGAGCAGTACTTC. Amino acid sequence: CASTGTSTSYEQYF.

This clonotype was seen a handful of times. This chain connects TRBV29-1 to TRBJ2-1; 9 bases match TRBD2. This CDR3 has 14 residues. V trimming: 6 bases; J trimming: 4 bases; junction bases outside the gene matches: 7. The germline gives CDR1 SQVTM, CDR2 ANQGSEA. In nucleotides, the CDR3 is TGCAGCGTCACTCCTAGCGGGGTTTACAATGAGCAGTTCTTC. It specifies CSVTPSGVYNEQFF.

This clonotype was observed a few times. The CDR3 reads CASSYSPGILGGYTF. In nucleotides, the CDR3 is TGTGCCAGCAGCTACTCTCCCGGGATCCTCGGAGGCTACACCTTC. The V call is TRBV7-9, the J call TRBJ1-2; no reliable D call. V was cut by 4 bases and J by 8 bases, with 20 bases left in between. Germline V CDR1 and CDR2: SEHNR, FQNEAQ (reference sequence). The CDR3 sequence is 15 residues long.

This clonotype was counted a few times. This chain connects TRBV6-5 to TRBJ1-2; 7 nucleotides match TRBD1. Losses at the gene ends were 6 bases for V and 4 bases for J; bases not matched to a gene: 5. CDR3 length: 13 residues. Germline V lookup: CDR1 MNHEY, CDR2 SVGAGI. CDR3 sequence: CASSPQGTYGYTF. The CDR3 DNA is TGTGCCAGCAGCCCACAGGGGACCTATGGCTACACCTTC.

This chain links TRBV4-3 with TRBJ2-3, with TRBD2 matching 8 bases. With V trimmed by 5 bases and J by 4 bases, 14 bases remained unmatched. The CDR3 is 17 amino acids. The germline gives CDR1 LGHNA, CDR2 YSLEER. CDR3 bases: TGCGCCAGCAGCAACCCTCCGGCGCGGGGGGCGGCAGATACGCAGTATTTT. This gives the protein CASSNPPARGAADTQYF.

The rearrangement uses TRBV6-2 or TRBV6-3 and TRBJ2-1, with a weak D call TRBD2 (5 bases). This CDR3 is 15 amino acids long. Trimming removed 6 bases at V and 2 bases at J, with 14 bases between. Per germline, CDR1 MNHEY and CDR2 SVGEGT. The chain's CDR3 is CASRLTSAAYNEQFF. The CDR3 bases are TGTGCCAGCAGACTCACTAGTGCCGCCTACAATGAGCAGTTCTTC.

This clonotype was found a few times. The chain recombines TRBV4-1 with TRBJ1-1; D unresolved. V was shortened by 0 bases and J by 1 base, with 9 bases between the two germline ends. Per the germline V gene, CDR1 is MGHRA and CDR2 is YSYEKL. The CDR3 sequence is 15 residues long. The CDR3 loop is CASSQEAGQNTEAFF. The CDR3 nucleotides are TGCGCCAGCAGCCAAGAGGCCGGGCAGAACACTGAAGCTTTCTTT.

The chain combines TRBV9 with TRBJ2-3; D gene uncertain. Germline values: CDR1 SGDLS, CDR2 YYNGEE. The CDR3 contains 13 residues. V lost 3 bases, J lost 0 bases, and 5 bases lay in between. CDR3 DNA: TGTGCCAGCAGCGCGTTTAGCACAGATACGCAGTATTTT. This sequence encodes CASSAFSTDTQYF.

This chain joins TRBV19 and TRBJ1-2, with unresolved D. Germline CDR1 LNHDA, CDR2 SQIVND (reference sequence). The germline V and J ends were trimmed by 10 bases and 2 bases, with 17 bases remaining between them. This CDR3 is built from 14 residues. In nucleotides, the CDR3 is TGTGCCATAGAGCCCTCGGGCAGAAACTATGGCTACACCTTC. This translates into CAIEPSGRNYGYTF. The entire variable domain, with the rest obtained from reference TRBV19 and TRBJ1-2, is as follows: DGGITQSPKYLFRKEGQNVTLSCEQNLNHDAMYWYRQDPGQGLRLIYYSQIVNDFQKGDIAEGYSVSREKKESFPLTVTSAQKNPTAFYLCAIEPSGRNYGYTFGSGTRLTVV.

The chain is built from TRBV7-8 and TRBJ2-2; D may be TRBD1 (5 bases). This CDR3 spans 15 amino acids. V was cut by 3 bases and J by 1 base, with 9 bases left in between. Germline CDR1 is SGHVS and CDR2 is FQNEAQ. CDR3 loop: CASSFRTQNTGELFF. CDR3 DNA sequence: TGTGCCAGCAGCTTTCGGACACAGAACACCGGGGAGCTGTTTTTT.

This clonotype came up many times. This CDR3 reads CASSFTDTQYF. CDR3 DNA: TGTGCCAGCAGCTTCACAGATACGCAGTATTTT. This sequence joins TRBV7-2 and TRBJ2-3; D is unresolved. The CDR3 contains 11 residues. V was pared by 3 bases and J by 2 bases, with 0 bases between. CDR1 is SGHTA, CDR2 FQGNSA, per germline.

This clonotype was seen a handful of times. The J gene is TRBJ1-2, the V gene TRBV3-1; TRBD1 matches 7 bases. Germline V lookup: CDR1 LGHDT, CDR2 YNNKEL (reference sequence). This CDR3 is 15 amino acids long. After removal of 0 bases from V and 4 bases from J, the junction contained 5 bases not matched to a gene. The CDR3 coding sequence is TGTGCCAGCAGCCAAGAACCAGGGGGGGCCTATGGCTACACCTTC. This codes for CASSQEPGGAYGYTF.

This sequence joins TRBV6-4 and TRBJ2-1; 10 positions agree with TRBD1. From germline, CDR1 is MRHNA and CDR2 SNTAGT. This CDR3 region has 15 residues. Unmatched junction bases numbered 8, after V lost 8 bases and J lost 4 bases. Here the CDR3 reads CASRPGTGDYNEQFF. CDR3 nucleotide sequence: TGTGCCAGCCGACCTGGGACAGGGGATTACAATGAGCAGTTCTTC.

This clonotype was seen repeatedly, ten times or more. This sequence joins TRBV4-3 and TRBJ2-5; D possibly corresponds to TRBD2 (7 bases). V gave up 4 bases and J gave up 4 bases, with 13 bases separating them. Germline values: CDR1 LGHNA, CDR2 YSLEER. The CDR3 contains 14 residues. DNA for the CDR3: TGCGCCAGCAGCCTAAAGGGGGGGGTAGAGACCCAGTACTTC. Its translation is CASSLKGGVETQYF.

This clonotype was detected only a few times. The chain joins TRBV7-8 to TRBJ2-3, with D tentatively TRBD1 (5 bases). Germline CDR1 and CDR2: SGHVS and FQNEAQ. Trimming shortened V by 1 base and J by 3 bases, and 14 bases separated the two germline ends. The CDR3 has 16 amino acids. The CDR3 DNA is TGTGCCAGCAGCTTAGTGGGCCAGGGCCGAACAGATACGCAGTATTTT. It yields the protein CASSLVGQGRTDTQYF.

V and J are TRBV27 and TRBJ2-7; 11 nucleotides line up with TRBD1. The CDR3 totals 15 residues. Looked up from germline, CDR1 is MNHEY and CDR2 is SMNVEV (reference sequence). Trimming cost V 6 bases and J 0 bases; bases outside gene matches: 4. As DNA, the CDR3 is TGTGCCAGCAGCTCCGGGACAGGGGGCTCCTACGAGCAGTACTTC. Residues: CASSSGTGGSYEQYF.

V and J are TRBV12-3 or TRBV12-4 and TRBJ2-7; 7 nucleotides match TRBD1. Trimming cost V 7 bases and J 7 bases; bases outside gene matches: 16. This CDR3 has 15 residues. The CDR3 region is CASTLQGLRYREQYF. The CDR3 nucleotides are TGTGCCAGCACCCTACAGGGGCTTCGGTATCGAGAGCAGTACTTC.

This clonotype occurred a few times. The chain combines TRBV19 with TRBJ1-5; D is perhaps TRBD1 (5 bases). Trimming removed 4 bases from V and 2 bases from J, with 12 bases in between. This CDR3 spans 15 amino acids. Per germline, CDR1 LNHDA and CDR2 SQIVND (reference sequence). The CDR3 DNA follows: TGTGCCAGTAGTACCCCGACAGCCTGCAATCAGCCCCAGCATTTT. It translates to CASSTPTACNQPQHF.

This clonotype showed up just a few times. This chain uses TRBV12-3 or TRBV12-4 with TRBJ2-1; perhaps TRBD2 as D (5 bases). This CDR3 region has 14 residues. V was trimmed by 7 bases and J by 7 bases, leaving 17 bases between them. CDR3: CASTPAVGDNEQFF. Written as DNA, the CDR3 is TGTGCCAGCACTCCGGCGGTGGGAGATAATGAGCAGTTCTTC.

The chain carries TRBV6-6 and TRBJ2-6; no reliable D call. Trimming took 2 bases from V and 0 from J, leaving 11 bases between them. The germline V gene has CDR1 MNHNY and CDR2 SVGAGI (reference sequence). The CDR3 totals 17 residues. The CDR3 DNA reads TGTGCCAGCAGTTACGGTCTCTCCTACTCTGGGGCCAACGTCCTGACTTTC. Encoded protein: CASSYGLSYSGANVLTF.

The sample holds a few counts of this clonotype. The chain carries TRBV4-2 and TRBJ1-1; D unclear. Germline assignment: CDR1 LGHNA and CDR2 YNFKEQ. The CDR3 extends over 14 amino acids. V lost 4 bases and J 1 base, leaving 10 bases between the germline ends. The CDR3 nucleotides are TGTGCCAGCAGCCGGACTGCCGAGAACACTGAAGCTTTCTTT. Encoded protein: CASSRTAENTEAFF.

This clonotype was counted ten times or more. The chain recombines TRBV4-1 with TRBJ1-5; TRBD1 might be the D (6 bases). Germline lookup yields CDR1 MGHRA and CDR2 YSYEKL. This CDR3 is built from 15 residues. V gave up 4 bases and J gave up 1 base, with 11 bases separating them. CDR3 bases: TGCGCCAGCAGCCCTAGAGGGGGGAGCAATCAGCCCCAGCATTTT. Protein product: CASSPRGGSNQPQHF.

This chain joins TRBV28 and TRBJ2-5; D assignment may be TRBD1 or TRBD2 (6 bases each). The CDR3 has 17 residues. Trimming pared 1 base from V and 5 bases from J, leaving 20 bases between. Germline-derived CDR1 and CDR2 are MDHEN and SYDVKM. The CDR3 DNA follows: TGTGCCAGCAGTTTATATCTACCGGGGGCCGCGCGGGAGACCCAGTACTTC. This sequence encodes CASSLYLPGAARETQYF.

This clonotype was counted between two and nine times. V gene TRBV20-1 combines with J gene TRBJ2-7; a possible D gene is TRBD1 (5 bases). The CDR3 sequence is 14 residues long. Trimming shortened V by 7 bases and J by 0 bases, and 16 bases separated the two germline ends. Germline lookup yields CDR1 DFQATT and CDR2 SNEGSKA (reference sequence). CDR3 sequence (DNA): TGCAGTGTCTACAGCGAAGGGGCCTCCTACGAGCAGTACGTC. Encoded protein: CSVYSEGASYEQYV.